This T cell receptor beta chain derives from a study of blood T cell repertoires in COVID-19 (dated by TCRdb to 2018 to 2020). Some background on the complete study: Samples covering the acute and convalescent phases of COVID-19 were provided by collaborators in the United States, Italy and Spain. The material from the prospective study consisted of cDNA or gDNA derived from T cells, B-cell-depleted T cells, or PBMCs. Subjects who had been exposed to COVID-19, were actively infected with it, or had recovered from it provided the deeply sampled blood TCRbeta repertoires that made up the dataset. The repertoires were made available in a free public database intended to serve as a resource for research on the immune response to SARS-CoV-2. The samples were drawn from two sources: the first 160 participants of the ongoing ImmuneRACE study, and 1,000 to 1,500 subjects contributed by 6 global collaborators. Nearly every sample came with metadata listing a de-identified subject ID, COVID-19 status, age in years and sex. Where HLA class I and class II types were available, the types were taken from metadata supplied by the sample provider, not from assay-based typing. General study outcomes and caveats: Clinical and demographic metadata were provided uncurated, with the amount varying by source and participant.

Spanning cysteine to phenylalanine, the CDR3 consists of 15 amino acids. The read is trimmed to its CDR3 DNA, 45 bases read in frame from base 1. V lost 5 bases and J lost 3 bases; the stretch between them is 13 bases long. Reading the germline V gene gives CDR1 SGHTA and CDR2 FQGNSA. Regarding this clone: There is no known antigen for this receptor. Base qualities are not at hand, and no much larger clone is one base apart.

TCRbeta CDR3 regions were amplified from genomic DNA by means of the immunoSEQ Assay, a bias-controlled multiplex PCR. Concerning the study's data processing: Within the assay, amplification of reference gene primers was used to estimate how many nucleated cells each sample contained. To quantify the absolute abundance of each unique TCRbeta CDR3 rearrangement, sequence reads were collapsed and filtered. For each sample, productive Simpson clonality was calculated as the square root of Simpson's diversity index across productive rearrangements. Imported from immuneACCESS, the table was reduced by TCRdb to in-frame sequences with V and J called. These copies leave out some clones; in studies compared against another copy, an unresolved V gene accounts for under half, and the cause of the remainder is not known. V and J calls and clone size follow that table, whereas D and trimming were derived from the DNA. The sample table lists tens of thousands of clones, approximately 88% of them with a count of one. About 8% of the sample lies in the top ten.

Collaborating institutions collected whole blood in K2EDTA tubes following their own protocols. Collaborator samples were shipped for TCRbeta analysis as frozen whole blood, isolated PBMCs, or DNA extracted from either sample type. The clonotype comes from a man between 50 and 59 years old with acute or convalescent COVID-19. Input material: peripheral blood. Recombination connected TRBV7-2 to TRBJ2-2; a weak D assignment points to TRBD2 (6 bases agree). In nucleotide form, the sequence is TGTGCCAGCAGCCCAAGGACTACTTACACCGGGGAGCTGTTTTTT. This sequence encodes CASSPRTTYTGELFF. Outside the CDR3, residues come from the reference TRBV7-2 and TRBJ2-2 proteins, so the full variable domain is: GAGVSQSPSNKVTEKGKDVELRCDPISGHTALYWYRQSLGQGLEFLIYFQGNSAPDKSGLPSDRFSAERTGGSVSTLTIQRTQQEDSAVYLCASSPRTTYTGELFFGEGSRLTVL.